The clone carrying this T cell receptor beta chain has only a few counts. Its antigen is not identified. Quantitative 5'-RACE was performed with molecular barcodes, and it yielded the TCR beta libraries. TCRdb re-called the 5' RACE reads through MiXCR, storing one row per CDR3 protein. The sample records about 220,000 distinct CDR3 sequences, about a sixth being singletons. The source of the sample is a study of CD8 T cells in ankylosing spondylitis. Findings and limits, study-wide: In peripheral blood, disease-linked CD8+ clones occurred at relatively low frequencies. The study identified a TCR beta motif of several highly homologous variants that appeared characteristic of ankylosing spondylitis blood. According to the report, clones linked to the disease were significantly enriched in matched synovial fluid samples taken from ankylosing spondylitis patients.

V shed 0 bases, J shed 2 bases, and the junction held 2 bases outside the gene matches. Germline loops: CDR1 SGDLS, CDR2 YYNGEE. The CDR3 has 14 residues. V usage is TRBV9 and J usage is TRBJ2-7; 7 bases fit TRBD2. This TCR was recovered from a male donor with ankylosing spondylitis. Sequencing was done on a sample of blood, either unsorted or a sorted T cell fraction (not recorded which). The CDR3 protein is CASSVGEGTYEQYF. The CDR3 region has the DNA TGTGCCAGCAGCGTAGGGGAGGGGACCTACGAGCAGTACTTC. Full variable domain (remainder filled in from reference TRBV9 and TRBJ2-7): DSGVTQTPKHLITATGQRVTLRCSPRSGDLSVYWYQQSLDQGLQFLIQYYNGEERAKGNILERFSAQQFPDLHSELNLSSLELGDSALYFCASSVGEGTYEQYFGPGTRLTVT.